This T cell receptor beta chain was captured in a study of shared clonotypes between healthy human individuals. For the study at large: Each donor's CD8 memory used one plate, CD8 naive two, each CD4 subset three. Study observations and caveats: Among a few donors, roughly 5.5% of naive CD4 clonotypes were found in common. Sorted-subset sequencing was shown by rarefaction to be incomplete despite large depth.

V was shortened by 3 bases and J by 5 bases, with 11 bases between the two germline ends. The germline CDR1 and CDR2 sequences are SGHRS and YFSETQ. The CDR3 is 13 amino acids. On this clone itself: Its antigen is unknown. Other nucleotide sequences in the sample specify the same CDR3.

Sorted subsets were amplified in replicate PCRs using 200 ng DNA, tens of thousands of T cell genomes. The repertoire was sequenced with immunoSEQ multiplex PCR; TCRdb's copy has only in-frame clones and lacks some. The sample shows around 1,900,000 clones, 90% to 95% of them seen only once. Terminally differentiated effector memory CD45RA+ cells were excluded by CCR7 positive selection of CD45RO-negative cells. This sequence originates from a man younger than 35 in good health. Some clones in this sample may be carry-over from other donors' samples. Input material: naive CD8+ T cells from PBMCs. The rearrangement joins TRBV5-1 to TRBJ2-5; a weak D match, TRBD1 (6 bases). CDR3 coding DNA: TGCGCCAGCAGCTGGACAGTTCGGGAGACCCAGTACTTC. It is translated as CASSWTVRETQYF.